These T cell receptor beta chains were read from a single sample in a study of identical twins. In TCRdb, the 5' RACE reads were re-called with MiXCR into one record per CDR3 protein. This sample carries roughly 500,000 distinct CDR3 sequences, around 20% of them seen once, and the ten largest clones take roughly 0.91%. The same sample was also studied in work on T cells expressing NK-cell markers.

Sequencing input: CD4+ T cells sorted from blood. The receptors stem from a young woman in good health. Each CDR3 is given with its conserved first and last residue. The D gene is left open where the match is weak. Some rows mark clone size as missing; the rest say once, few, many or name a class of expanded clone.

clone_size | j_call | d_call | v_call | cdr3_nt | cdr3_aa
NA | TRBJ2-7 | TRBD1 | TRBV3-1 | TGTGCCAGCAGCCAAGGGCCAGGGGGCTCCTACGAGCAGTACTTC | CASSQGPGGSYEQYF
few | TRBJ2-6 | NA | TRBV29-1 | TGCAGCGTTATGAAGGCTGGGGCCAACGTCCTGACTTTC | CSVMKAGANVLTF
few | TRBJ2-7 | TRBD1 | TRBV11-2 | TGTGCCAGCAGCTTAGAGGGGACAGGAAACTACGAGCAGTACTTC | CASSLEGTGNYEQYF
few | TRBJ2-1 | NA | TRBV2 | TGTGCCAGCAGTGACCGGCGGGGGCACAATGAGCAGTTCTTC | CASSDRRGHNEQFF
NA | TRBJ2-1 | TRBD2 | TRBV3-1 | TGTGCCTGCAGCCAACCTGGACTAGCCGACCCTCAAAATGAGCAGTTCTTC | CACSQPGLADPQNEQFF
many | TRBJ2-3 | NA | TRBV7-2 | TGTGCCAGCAGCCGTTCTAGGGCAGATACGCAGTATTTT | CASSRSRADTQYF
NA | TRBJ2-1 | TRBD2 | TRBV10-2 | TGCGCCATTGATAGCGGGGGGGCCAGCAATGAGCAGTTCTTC | CAIDSGGASNEQFF
few | TRBJ2-7 | TRBD2 | TRBV10-3 | TGTGCCATCAGTCCGGGACTAGACTCCTACGAGCAGTACTTC | CAISPGLDSYEQYF
NA | TRBJ1-1 | TRBD1 | TRBV15 | TGTGCCACCAGCAGTCAGAAGCGGACAGGGAAAACTGAAGCTTTCTTT | CATSSQKRTGKTEAFF
NA | TRBJ2-3 | TRBD2 | TRBV4-3 | TGCGCCAGCAGCCACAGAGGGCTAGCGGAGGCAGATACGCAGTATTTT | CASSHRGLAEADTQYF
few | TRBJ2-1 | TRBD2 | TRBV18 | TGTGCCAGCTCTCCCGGGGGGGCCTATATGCATGAGCAGTTCTTC | CASSPGGAYMHEQFF
few | TRBJ1-4 | TRBD1 | TRBV12-3/TRBV12-4 | TGTGCCAGCAGTTTAAGCCAGGGGGCCAATGAAAAACTGTTTTTT | CASSLSQGANEKLFF
few | TRBJ2-7 | TRBD1 | TRBV14 | TGTGCCAGCAGCCACCTAGGGACAGGGAGATACGAGCAGTACTTC | CASSHLGTGRYEQYF
few | TRBJ2-1 | TRBD1 | TRBV6-5 | TGTGCCAGCAGTTACAGTGGACAGGGAGGCTACAATGAGCAGTTCTTC | CASSYSGQGGYNEQFF
NA | TRBJ2-1 | NA | TRBV5-1 | TGCGCCAGCAGCTTGGACGGGGGGCCGAACAATGAGCAGTTCTTC | CASSLDGGPNNEQFF
many | TRBJ1-1 | NA | TRBV12-3/TRBV12-4 | TGTGCCAGCAGTCTAATCACAGGGTTTGGCACTGAAGCTTTCTTT | CASSLITGFGTEAFF
NA | TRBJ2-7 | TRBD1 | TRBV12-3/TRBV12-4 | TGTGCCAGCAGACGGGACAGGAGGAGCGAGCAGTACTTC | CASRRDRRSEQYF
few | TRBJ1-4 | NA | TRBV12-3/TRBV12-4 | TGTGCCAGCAGTTTAGTACAGAATGAAAAACTGTTTTTT | CASSLVQNEKLFF
NA | TRBJ2-7 | NA | TRBV2 | TGTGCCAGCAGGAATGACATTTACGAGCAGTACTTC | CASRNDIYEQYF
few | TRBJ1-2 | NA | TRBV5-1 | TGCGCCAGCAGCTTGGGGCATGGCTATGGCTACACCTTC | CASSLGHGYGYTF
NA | TRBJ1-6 | NA | TRBV5-4 | TGTGCCAGCAGCTTGGCCGCTCCTAATTCACCCCTCCACTTT | CASSLAAPNSPLHF
NA | TRBJ2-3 | NA | TRBV7-2 | TGTGCCAGCAGCTTTAGTAGGACCACAGATACGCAGTATTTT | CASSFSRTTDTQYF
many | TRBJ1-6 | TRBD1 | TRBV7-2 | TGTGCCAGCAGCTCCTACAGGGGGGATAATTCACCCCTCCACTTT | CASSSYRGDNSPLHF
NA | TRBJ2-3 | NA | TRBV12-3/TRBV12-4 | TGTGCCAGCAGTTTAGGGACTTCCTCTAGCACAGATACGCAGTATTTT | CASSLGTSSSTDTQYF
NA | TRBJ1-1 | TRBD1 | TRBV20-1 | TGCAGTGTTGGACAGGGGAGAAAAACTGAAGCTTTCTTT | CSVGQGRKTEAFF
once | TRBJ1-1 | NA | TRBV29-1 | TGCAGCGTTGAAGTACGGTGGCGAGCTTTCTTT | CSVEVRWRAFF
NA | TRBJ1-5 | NA | TRBV19 | TGTGCCAGTAGTATCGACAGTGAGGAACAGCCCCAGCATTTT | CASSIDSEEQPQHF
NA | TRBJ2-7 | NA | TRBV7-2 | TGTGCCAGCAGCTCACTGACAGTCTACGAGCAGTACTTC | CASSSLTVYEQYF
NA | TRBJ2-7 | NA | TRBV12-3/TRBV12-4 | TGTGCCAGCAGCAAACATGGTGATGGGGACGAGCAGTACTTC | CASSKHGDGDEQYF
NA | TRBJ2-5 | NA | TRBV15 | TGTGCCACCAGCAGAGGAACTCGCTGGGAGACCCAGTACTTC | CATSRGTRWETQYF
NA | TRBJ2-1 | TRBD2 | TRBV12-3/TRBV12-4 | TGTGCCAGCAGTCCCCTCGGGCGGGGGGCAGGTGAGCAGTTCTTC | CASSPLGRGAGEQFF
few | TRBJ2-3 | NA | TRBV20-1 | TGCAGTGCTGGGAAGGCCGTGGATACGCAGTATTTT | CSAGKAVDTQYF
few | TRBJ2-7 | TRBD1 | TRBV7-2 | TGTGCCAGCAGCGCGACAGGGGGATTTACCTACGAGCAGTACTTC | CASSATGGFTYEQYF
many | TRBJ1-6 | TRBD1 | TRBV10-2 | TGCGCCAGCAGCAAGGACAGGGTGGATTCACCCCTCCACTTT | CASSKDRVDSPLHF
NA | TRBJ2-1 | NA | TRBV4-3 | TGCGCCAGCAGCCAAGAGGTGGCTAATGAGCAGTTCTTC | CASSQEVANEQFF
NA | TRBJ2-5 | TRBD2 | TRBV20-1 | TGCAGTGCACCTGCGGGAGCCGCATTCGGGGAGACCCAGTACTTC | CSAPAGAAFGETQYF
few | TRBJ2-7 | TRBD1 | TRBV20-1 | TGCAGTGCTACGGGGACAGATTCCTACGAGCAGTACTTC | CSATGTDSYEQYF
few | TRBJ2-7 | NA | TRBV30 | TGTGCCGGGAGGAGCGGGTCCTCCTACGAGCAGTACTTC | CAGRSGSSYEQYF
NA | TRBJ1-2 | NA | TRBV6-1 | TGTGCCAGCAGTCGGACAGCTAACTATGGCTACACCTTC | CASSRTANYGYTF
NA | TRBJ1-5 | NA | TRBV10-3 | TGTGCCATCAGTGCCCATCCGCGAGGGCCAGGGTCACCGGGGGAGGCTCAGCCCCAGCATTTT | CAISAHPRGPGSPGEAQPQHF
NA | TRBJ2-7 | TRBD1 | TRBV6-5 | TGTGCCAGCAGTTACGGACAGGGGGGTTACGAGCAGTACTTC | CASSYGQGGYEQYF
NA | TRBJ2-2 | NA | TRBV20-1 | TGCAGTGCTAGAGATCTAAGGAACGGGAACACCGGGGAGCTGTTTTTT | CSARDLRNGNTGELFF